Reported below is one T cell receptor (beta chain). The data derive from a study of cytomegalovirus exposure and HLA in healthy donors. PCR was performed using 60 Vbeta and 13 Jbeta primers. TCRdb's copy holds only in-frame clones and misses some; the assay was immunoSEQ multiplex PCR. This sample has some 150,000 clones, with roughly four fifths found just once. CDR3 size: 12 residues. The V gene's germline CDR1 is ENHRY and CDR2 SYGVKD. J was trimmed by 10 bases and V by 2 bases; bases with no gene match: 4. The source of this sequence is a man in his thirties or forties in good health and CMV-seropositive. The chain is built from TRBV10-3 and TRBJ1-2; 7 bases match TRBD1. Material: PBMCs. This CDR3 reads CAISEPDRIYTF. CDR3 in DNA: TGTGCCATCAGTGAGCCGGACAGGATCTACACCTTC.